The 21 T cell receptor beta chains presented below share a single source sample, sequenced in a study of cytomegalovirus exposure and HLA in healthy donors. With 60 Vbeta and 13 Jbeta primers, the PCR was carried out. Sequencing used immunoSEQ multiplex PCR; TCRdb keeps in-frame clones, though not all of them. The repertoire holds more than 80,000 clones, roughly three fifths seen once, with approximately 3% in the top ten. Specimen: PBMCs. The receptors were gathered from a man in his 60s in good health and CMV-seronegative.

This clone showed up just a few times. J is TRBJ2-1 and V is TRBV23-1; a weak D match, TRBD2 (5 bases). TRBV23-1 is an open reading frame, and its role is uncertain. This CDR3 is built from 15 residues. The V end lost 1 base, the J end lost 0 bases, and 7 bases lay between the germline ends. The CDR3 here is CASSQWESSYNEQFF. The CDR3 DNA follows: TGCGCCAGCAGTCAATGGGAGAGCTCCTACAATGAGCAGTTCTTC.

The chain employs TRBV6-5 and TRBJ1-2; TRBD1 aligns across 9 bases. The CDR3 spans 12 residues. Trimming took 8 bases from V and 7 from J; bases not matched to a gene: 5. Germline V gene sequence: CDR1 MNHEY, CDR2 SVGAGI. The CDR3 DNA reads as TGTGCCAGCTTGACAGGGGGAAGTGGCTACACCTTC. Amino acid sequence: CASLTGGSGYTF.

This clone was counted only a few times. The chain uses TRBV29-1 and TRBJ2-1, with D possibly being TRBD2 (5 bases). Trimming took 3 bases from V and 4 from J, leaving 7 bases between them. This CDR3 region has 12 residues. Per the germline V gene, CDR1 is SQVTM and CDR2 is ANQGSEA. The DNA for the CDR3 is TGCAGCGTTGAGCCGGGGTACAATGAGCAGTTCTTC. Protein: CSVEPGYNEQFF.

This clone is a singleton in its sample. The chain combines TRBV11-3 with TRBJ1-1, with 10 bases fitting TRBD1. J lost 5 bases, V lost 5 bases, and 8 bases had no gene match. This CDR3 contains 15 residues. CDR1 and CDR2 (germline): SGHNT, YENEEA. CDR3 DNA: TGTGCCAGCAGCACTCGACAGGGGGCAGGGACTGAAGCTTTCTTT. Its translation: CASSTRQGAGTEAFF.

The V call is TRBV7-2, the J call TRBJ1-3, with 7 bases matching TRBD1. CDR1 is SGHTA, CDR2 FQGNSA, per germline. The CDR3 runs to 15 residues. With V trimmed by 5 bases and J by 0 bases, 4 bases remained unmatched. The CDR3 coding sequence is TGTGCCAGCAGCAGACAGGGCTACTCTGGAAACACCATATATTTT. Translating gives CASSRQGYSGNTIYF.

This chain uses TRBV5-1 with TRBJ2-2; 7 bases are shared with TRBD2. J was trimmed by 5 bases and V by 3 bases; bases with no gene match: 4. Per the germline V gene, CDR1 is SGHRS and CDR2 is YFSETQ. The length of the CDR3 is 14 residues. DNA for the CDR3: TGCGCCAGCAGCTCCTTCGGGGGGACCGGGGAGCTGTTTTTT. Amino acid sequence: CASSSFGGTGELFF.

The chain uses TRBV29-1 and TRBJ2-7; the match to TRBD1 covers 9 bases. Per germline, CDR1 SQVTM and CDR2 ANQGSEA. Trimming removed 1 base from V and 5 bases from J; junction bases left unmatched: 9. The CDR3 runs 15 residues. CDR3 in amino acids: CSVEGQPGQGNEQYF. The CDR3 DNA follows: TGCAGCGTTGAAGGCCAACCGGGACAGGGAAACGAGCAGTACTTC.

This clone has a handful of counts. The chain recombines TRBV6-1 with TRBJ1-1, with 8 positions matching TRBD1. With 3 bases clipped from V and 4 bases from J, the junction kept 4 bases outside the gene matches. Germline CDR1 is MNHNS and CDR2 is SASEGT. There are 14 residues in the CDR3. CDR3 sequence: CASSDRGPSTEAFF. Here the CDR3 DNA reads TGTGCCAGCAGTGACAGGGGGCCGAGCACTGAAGCTTTCTTT.

The chain carries TRBV7-3 and TRBJ2-6; 8 positions agree with TRBD1. The CDR3 totals 17 residues. Germline V gene data show CDR1 as SGHTA and CDR2 as FQGTGA. V lost 5 bases, J lost 2 bases, and 8 bases stayed unmatched. The CDR3 coding sequence is TGTGCCAGCAGCGACGGACAGGGTGCGACTGGGGCCAACGTCCTGACTTTC. This translates into CASSDGQGATGANVLTF.

This clone was seen a single time. The genes are TRBV6-5 and TRBJ1-2, with a weak D call TRBD1 (5 bases). V lost 10 bases and J lost 5, with 20 bases in between. Germline V gene lookup returns CDR1 MNHEY and CDR2 SVGAGI. The CDR3 sequence is 14 residues long. This CDR3 reads CATGRGGGSYGYTF. Written as DNA, the CDR3 is TGTGCCACTGGGCGAGGCGGGGGTTCGTATGGCTACACCTTC.

This rearrangement joins TRBV19 to TRBJ2-7; D may be TRBD2 (5 bases). V lost 3 bases, J lost 6 bases, and 15 bases lay in between. The CDR3 has 14 residues. Germline V gives CDR1 LNHDA, CDR2 SQIVND (reference sequence). The CDR3: CASSIYRGYGEQYF. The CDR3 nucleotides are TGTGCCAGTAGTATTTATCGGGGTTACGGCGAGCAGTACTTC.

J is TRBJ1-5 and V is TRBV4-1; D possibly corresponds to TRBD1 (6 bases). The CDR3 spans 15 residues. V lost 0 bases, J lost 9 bases, and 15 bases lay in between. Per the germline V gene, CDR1 is MGHRA and CDR2 is YSYEKL. CDR3 sequence reads: CASSQDKGGGVPQHF. The CDR3 coding sequence is TGCGCCAGCAGCCAAGATAAGGGGGGAGGGGTGCCCCAGCATTTT.

The rearrangement uses TRBV6-1 and TRBJ1-1; no clear D. Trimming took off 6 bases at V and 1 base at J, with 12 bases between the two ends. CDR3 size: 14 residues. The germline V gene encodes CDR1 MNHNS and CDR2 SASEGT. The chain's CDR3 is CASSQDLPNTEAFF. CDR3 DNA: TGTGCCAGCAGCCAGGATCTCCCGAACACTGAAGCTTTCTTT.

The V gene is TRBV19, the J gene TRBJ1-4; D may be TRBD1 (6 bases). The germline V gene encodes CDR1 LNHDA and CDR2 SQIVND (reference sequence). V was trimmed by 5 bases and J by 0 bases, leaving 25 bases between them. The CDR3 covers 20 residues. The CDR3 loop reads CASSPGPGQRPPPTNEKLFF. The CDR3 bases are TGTGCCAGTAGTCCCGGCCCCGGACAGAGACCACCACCAACTAATGAAAAACTGTTTTTT.

The V call is TRBV18, the J call TRBJ2-7; 8 positions agree with TRBD1. The germline gives CDR1 KGHSH, CDR2 LQKENI. Unmatched junction bases numbered 3, after V lost 2 bases and J lost 0 bases. There are 15 residues in the CDR3. The CDR3 sequence is CASSPRTGSSYEQYF. CDR3 bases: TGTGCCAGCTCACCAAGGACAGGGAGCTCCTACGAGCAGTACTTC.

CDR3 nucleotide sequence: TGTGCCAGCAGTCCCTTGACTAGCGGAGCCTACGAGCAGTACTTC. Protein product: CASSPLTSGAYEQYF. The chain employs TRBV6-6 and TRBJ2-7; 9 positions agree with TRBD2. The CDR3 has 15 residues. Trimming cost V 5 bases and J 2 bases; bases outside gene matches: 7. The germline CDR1 and CDR2 sequences are MNHNY and SVGAGI (reference sequence).

V usage is TRBV27 and J usage is TRBJ2-1; 12 bases agree with TRBD2. The CDR3 has 16 residues. Unmatched junction bases numbered 4, after V lost 2 bases and J lost 5 bases. Per the germline V gene, CDR1 is MNHEY and CDR2 is SMNVEV (reference sequence). Here the CDR3 reads CASSLLAGGPNNEQFF. CDR3 bases: TGTGCCAGCAGTTTACTAGCGGGAGGGCCTAACAATGAGCAGTTCTTC.

This clone was observed a handful of times. V usage is TRBV5-4 and J usage is TRBJ1-2, with D maybe TRBD1 (6 bases). This CDR3 has 13 amino acids. The germline gives CDR1 SGHNT, CDR2 YYREEE (reference sequence). V was pared by 0 bases and J by 7 bases, with 10 bases between. The CDR3 DNA follows: TGTGCCAGCAGCTTGGACAGGGATGCTGGCTACACCTTC. It translates to CASSLDRDAGYTF.

The chain has TRBV27 and TRBJ2-7; TRBD2 matches 8 bases. With 2 bases clipped from V and 4 bases from J, the junction kept 10 bases outside the gene matches. Germline V gene lookup returns CDR1 MNHEY and CDR2 SMNVEV (reference sequence). The CDR3 loop spans 16 amino acids. CDR3 region: CASSLGRAGAQYEQYF. DNA for the CDR3: TGTGCCAGCAGTTTAGGTAGAGCGGGAGCCCAATACGAGCAGTACTTC.

The gene calls are TRBV5-1 and TRBJ2-2; 8 bases are shared with TRBD1. Germline assignment: CDR1 SGHRS and CDR2 YFSETQ. V lost 4 bases, J lost 6 bases, and 11 bases stayed unmatched. The CDR3 runs 16 residues. The CDR3 nucleotides are TGCGCCAGCAGCCCCACCGGGACAGGTAGCTCCGGGGAGCTGTTTTTT. The encoded protein is CASSPTGTGSSGELFF.

The gene calls are TRBV5-1 and TRBJ1-1, with D unclear. The CDR3 is 14 amino acids. V was clipped by 0 bases and J by 0 bases, with 6 bases between them. Germline V CDR1 and CDR2: SGHRS, YFSETQ. The CDR3 loop is CASSLDGLNTEAFF. The DNA of the CDR3 is TGCGCCAGCAGCTTGGACGGTTTGAACACTGAAGCTTTCTTT.